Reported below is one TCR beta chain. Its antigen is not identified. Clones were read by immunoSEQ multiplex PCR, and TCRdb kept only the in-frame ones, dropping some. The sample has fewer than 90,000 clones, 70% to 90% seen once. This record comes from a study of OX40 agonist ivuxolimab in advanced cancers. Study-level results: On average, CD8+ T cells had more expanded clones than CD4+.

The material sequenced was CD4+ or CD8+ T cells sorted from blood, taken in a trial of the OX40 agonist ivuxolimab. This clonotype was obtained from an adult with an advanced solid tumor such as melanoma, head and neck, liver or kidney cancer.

CDR3 loop: CASSLDGSLASPLHF. CDR3 nucleotide sequence: TGTGCCAGCAGCTTAGATGGCAGCCTAGCTTCACCCCTCCACTTT. The chain uses TRBV7-9 and TRBJ1-6; D ambiguous. The CDR3 sequence is 15 residues long. Between the trimmed V and J ends, which lost 1 base and 9 bases, there was a span of 13 bases. Germline values: CDR1 SEHNR, CDR2 FQNEAQ (reference sequence).